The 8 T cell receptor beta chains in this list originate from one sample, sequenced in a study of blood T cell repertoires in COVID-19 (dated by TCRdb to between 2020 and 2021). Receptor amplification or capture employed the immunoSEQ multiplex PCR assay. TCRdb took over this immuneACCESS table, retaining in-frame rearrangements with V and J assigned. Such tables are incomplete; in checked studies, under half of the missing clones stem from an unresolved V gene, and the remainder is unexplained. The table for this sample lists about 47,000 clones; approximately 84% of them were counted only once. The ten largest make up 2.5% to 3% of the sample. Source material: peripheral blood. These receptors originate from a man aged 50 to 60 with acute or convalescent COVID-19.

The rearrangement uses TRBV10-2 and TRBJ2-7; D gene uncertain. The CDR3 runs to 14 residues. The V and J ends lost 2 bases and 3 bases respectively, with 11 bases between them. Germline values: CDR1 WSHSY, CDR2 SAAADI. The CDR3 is CASSEGLQIYEQYF. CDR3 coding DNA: TGCGCCAGCAGTGAGGGCCTCCAGATCTACGAGCAGTACTTC.

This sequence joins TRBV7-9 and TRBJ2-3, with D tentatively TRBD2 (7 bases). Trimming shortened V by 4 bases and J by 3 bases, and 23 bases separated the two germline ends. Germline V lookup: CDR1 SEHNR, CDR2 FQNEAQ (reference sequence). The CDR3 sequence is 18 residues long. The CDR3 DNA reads TGTGCCAGCAGCTCCTTGGCGGGGGCGCGTTCGATAACAGATACGCAGTATTTT. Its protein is CASSSLAGARSITDTQYF.

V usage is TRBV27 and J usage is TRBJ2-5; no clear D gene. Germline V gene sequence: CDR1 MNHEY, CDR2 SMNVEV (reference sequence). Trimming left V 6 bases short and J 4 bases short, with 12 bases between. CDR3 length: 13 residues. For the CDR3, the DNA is TGTGCCAGCAGCTCCTACTATGGAGAGACCCAGTACTTC. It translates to CASSSYYGETQYF.

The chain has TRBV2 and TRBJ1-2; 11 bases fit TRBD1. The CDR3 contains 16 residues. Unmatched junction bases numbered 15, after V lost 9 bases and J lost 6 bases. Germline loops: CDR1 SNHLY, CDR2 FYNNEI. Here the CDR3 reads CASVVRGQGAGNGYTF. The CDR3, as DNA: TGTGCCAGTGTGGTTCGAGGACAGGGGGCGGGGAATGGCTACACCTTC.

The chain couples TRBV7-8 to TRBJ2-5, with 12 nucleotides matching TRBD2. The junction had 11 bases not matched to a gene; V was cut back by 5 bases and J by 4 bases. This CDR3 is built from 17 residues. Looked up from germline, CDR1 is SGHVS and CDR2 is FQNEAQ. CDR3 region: CASSGGRTSGTGETQYF. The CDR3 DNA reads TGTGCCAGCAGCGGAGGCAGGACTAGCGGGACGGGAGAGACCCAGTACTTC. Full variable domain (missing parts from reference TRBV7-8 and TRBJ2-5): GAGVSQSPRYKVAKRGQDVALRCDPISGHVSLFWYQQALGQGPEFLTYFQNEAQLDKSGLPSDRFFAERPEGSVSTLKIQRTQQEDSAVYLCASSGGRTSGTGETQYFGPGTRLLVL.

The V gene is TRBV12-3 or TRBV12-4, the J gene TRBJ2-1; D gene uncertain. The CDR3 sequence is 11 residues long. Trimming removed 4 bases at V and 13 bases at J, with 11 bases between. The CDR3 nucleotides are TGTGCCAGCAGTTCCCGAGTCACTCAGTTCTTC. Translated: CASSSRVTQFF.

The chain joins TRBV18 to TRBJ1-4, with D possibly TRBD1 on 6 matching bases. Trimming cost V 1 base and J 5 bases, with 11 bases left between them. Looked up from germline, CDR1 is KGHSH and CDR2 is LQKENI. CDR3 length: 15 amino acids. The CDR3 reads CASSPRPGVNEKLFF. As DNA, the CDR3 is TGTGCCAGCTCACCACGGCCAGGGGTCAATGAAAAACTGTTTTTT.

CDR3 sequence reads: CASSPGQGKSEQYF. The CDR3 DNA reads as TGTGCCAGCAGCCCTGGGCAGGGGAAGAGCGAGCAGTACTTC. J is TRBJ2-7 and V is TRBV7-3; D might be TRBD1 (6 bases). The CDR3 is 14 residues long. CDR1 is SGHTA, CDR2 FQGTGA, per germline. The V and J ends lost 5 bases and 6 bases respectively, with 17 bases between them.